Listed below are T cell receptor beta chains from one sample, sequenced in a study of Ad26.COV2.S vaccination and SARS-CoV-2 variants. TCRdb's copy holds only in-frame clones and misses some; the assay was immunoSEQ multiplex PCR. Of 300,000 to 400,000 clones in the sample, more than 75% are singletons; the top ten hold roughly 3.2%. This material consisted of peripheral blood, taken in a trial of Ad26.COV2.S vaccine versus placebo. The receptors shown here come from a person aged 18-65 years who received the Ad26.COV2.S COVID-19 vaccine or a placebo. CDR3s leave out the opening cysteine and the closing phenylalanine or tryptophan. Each record gives: V gene, J gene, CDR3 protein.

>TRBV30|TRBJ2-7
AWWLIMGQGEFAYEQY
>TRBV11-2|TRBJ1-5
ASSLATGLTNQPQH
>TRBV30|TRBJ1-2
AWTVTDYGYT
>TRBV4-1|TRBJ2-3
ASSQVSGGADTQY
>TRBV10-3|TRBJ2-3
AIAGRGEDTQY
>TRBV28|TRBJ2-3
ASSLPNGLVYTDTQY
>TRBV18|TRBJ1-1
ASSFGTAGNTEAF
>TRBV13|TRBJ2-5
ASSEDNQETQY
>TRBV19|TRBJ2-7
ATKDRSSYEQY
>TRBV30|TRBJ1-2
AWLQGRGYT